The table lists the clone carrying this T cell receptor (beta chain) with a count of one. Its antigen is unidentified. One end of the junction does not line up with germline, which may come from a read error. The data were produced by immunoSEQ multiplex PCR, yet TCRdb's version contains in-frame clones alone and is incomplete. The repertoire holds 97,000 or so clones, with 80% to 85% as singletons. This entry comes from a study of T cell responses to AZD1222 COVID-19 vaccine. Study-wide points: Clonal diversity may have been underestimated, and the donors were mostly white British, with more females than males. A reported finding is that nearly half of spike-specific TCRs target unmutated variant regions. In all cases, repertoires were sampled only after the peak T cell response.

Germline CDR1 is SQVTM and CDR2 is ANQGSEA. The CDR3 is 15 residues long. The sequence was collected from an adult in good health. This sequence joins TRBV29-1 and TRBJ2-3, with TRBD2 matching 10 bases. This material consisted of peripheral blood, taken on day 0 of AZD1222 vaccination. CDR3 bases: TGCAGCGTCGAAGGACTAGCGGAAAGCACAGATACGCAGTATTTT. It is translated as CSVEGLAESTDTQYF.